These T cell receptor beta chains were read from a single sample in a study of shared clonotypes between healthy human individuals. Sequencing was performed with immunoSEQ multiplex PCR; in TCRdb, only in-frame clones are kept and a portion is missing. The table includes 400,000 to 600,000 clones, roughly three quarters detected once. The sample was PBMCs. Receptors were obtained from a woman aged 40 to 49 in good health. Some clones in this sample may be carry-over from other donors' samples. CDR3s include the opening cysteine and the closing phenylalanine or tryptophan. A D gene is named only where the DNA matches it firmly. Not all rows give a size; the values are once, few, many and, for expanded clones, a class.

.	.	TRBV19	16	TRBJ1-4	CASSITPGQPNEKLFF	TGTGCCAGTAGTATAACCCCGGGACAACCTAATGAAAAACTGTTTTTT
.	.	TRBV28	13	TRBJ1-2	CASSLGQEDGYTF	TGTGCCAGCAGTTTAGGGCAGGAGGATGGCTACACCTTC
.	.	TRBV7-8	15	TRBJ2-7	CASSQAAVGGYEQYF	TGCGCCAGCAGCCAAGCGGCCGTAGGCGGCTACGAGCAGTACTTC
.	TRBD1	TRBV28	15	TRBJ2-7	CASNLWGTGTYEQYF	TGTGCCAGCAATCTTTGGGGGACAGGGACCTACGAGCAGTACTTC
.	TRBD1	TRBV18	14	TRBJ2-7	CASSRRTGQYEQYF	TGTGCCAGCTCACGTAGGACAGGGCAGTACGAGCAGTACTTC
.	.	TRBV4-1	13	TRBJ2-7	CASSPHRSHEQYF	TGCGCCAGCAGCCCCCATCGTAGCCACGAGCAGTACTTC
once	.	TRBV6-1	16	TRBJ2-7	CASSGDQGRARYEQYF	TGTGCCAGCAGTGGCGATCAGGGGAGGGCCAGGTACGAGCAGTACTTC
.	.	TRBV28	15	TRBJ2-2	CASSFEGARTGELFF	TGTGCCAGCAGTTTTGAGGGAGCTCGCACCGGGGAGCTGTTTTTT
few	TRBD1	TRBV7-3	14	TRBJ1-1	CASSSTGGNTEAFF	TGTGCCAGCAGCTCGACAGGGGGGAACACTGAAGCTTTCTTT
.	.	TRBV11-2	12	TRBJ1-1	CASSFGNTEAFF	TGTGCCAGCAGCTTCGGAAACACTGAAGCTTTCTTT